The 9 T cell receptor beta chains below come from one sample, sequenced in a study of blood T cell repertoires in COVID-19. Assay used: immunoSEQ multiplex PCR; TCRdb lists only in-frame clones, some missing. The data contain about 240,000 clones, roughly 89% of them singletons. Input material: PBMCs or T cells enriched from blood (not recorded which). Source of these receptors: a woman younger than 45 with acute COVID-19.

The chain is built from TRBV7-9 and TRBJ2-4, with 8 bases matching TRBD1. J was trimmed by 1 base and V by 4 bases; bases with no gene match: 3. The CDR3 runs 15 residues. CDR1 is SEHNR and CDR2 is FQNEAQ in the germline V gene (reference sequence). The CDR3 loop is CASSYWDRAKNIQYF. CDR3 nucleotide sequence: TGTGCCAGCAGCTACTGGGACAGGGCCAAAAACATTCAGTACTTC.

J is TRBJ2-7 and V is TRBV7-2, with D perhaps matching TRBD1 (6 bases). The CDR3 runs to 14 residues. Germline CDR1 and CDR2: SGHTA and FQGNSA. The V gene lost 3 bases and the J gene lost 4 bases, with 13 bases spanning the gap. CDR3 loop: CASSFGGAFYEQYF. CDR3 DNA sequence: TGTGCCAGCAGCTTTGGGGGCGCTTTTTACGAGCAGTACTTC. Together with reference TRBV7-2 and TRBJ2-7, the CDR3 gives the full variable domain: GAGVSQSPSNKVTEKGKDVELRCDPISGHTALYWYRQSLGQGLEFLIYFQGNSAPDKSGLPSDRFSAERTGGSVSTLTIQRTQQEDSAVYLCASSFGGAFYEQYFGPGTRLTVT.

This chain joins TRBV5-1 and TRBJ1-1; D uncertain. V lost 2 bases, J lost 0 bases, and 11 bases lay in between. Germline assignment: CDR1 SGHRS and CDR2 YFSETQ. The CDR3 spans 15 residues. The CDR3 DNA is TGCGCCAGCAGCTTTGGTCTCGGGGTGAACACTGAAGCTTTCTTT. Translating it yields CASSFGLGVNTEAFF.

The chain couples TRBV5-1 to TRBJ2-7; D remains ambiguous. The germline CDR1 and CDR2 sequences are SGHRS and YFSETQ. CDR3 size: 13 residues. Trimming took 5 bases from V and 4 from J, leaving 13 bases between them. The CDR3 region has the DNA TGCGCCAGCAGGTTGACACCCTTTTACGAGCAGTACTTC. Its protein is CASRLTPFYEQYF.

The chain joins TRBV10-1 to TRBJ2-7; 10 bases line up with TRBD1. The germline V gene encodes CDR1 WNHNN and CDR2 SYGVQD (reference sequence). The CDR3 is 19 residues long. V was pared by 0 bases and J by 5 bases, with 16 bases of the junction left unmatched. As DNA, the CDR3 is TGCGCCAGCAGTGAGTCGACTCGGGGTCTGGGACAGGGGATCCACGAGCAGTACTTC. It encodes CASSESTRGLGQGIHEQYF.

The V and J genes are TRBV10-2 and TRBJ1-2, with D possibly matching TRBD1 (5 bases). Trimming left V 10 bases short and J 4 bases short, with 16 bases between. This CDR3 has 13 amino acids. Germline V gives CDR1 WSHSY, CDR2 SAAADI. The CDR3 reads CATTLSGTYGYTF. CDR3 nucleotide sequence: TGCGCCACTACCCTCAGCGGGACCTATGGCTACACCTTC.

Written as DNA, the CDR3 is TGTGCCAGCAGCTTAGCGGAGGATCACTACACCTTC. Amino acids: CASSLAEDHYTF. The rearrangement joins TRBV7-2 to TRBJ1-2; D call uncertain. The CDR3 extends over 12 amino acids. Between the trimmed V and J ends, which lost 0 bases and 10 bases, there was a span of 9 bases. CDR1 and CDR2 from the germline V gene are SGHTA and FQGNSA.

This rearrangement joins TRBV27 to TRBJ1-2; tentative D call: TRBD1 (5 bases). V dropped 2 bases and J dropped 5 bases, with 18 bases sitting between them. The germline CDR1 and CDR2 sequences are MNHEY and SMNVEV (reference sequence). The CDR3 extends over 16 amino acids. The CDR3, as DNA: TGTGCCAGCAGTTTAAGTTGGGGCAGGGATCCTTATGGCTACACCTTC. This encodes CASSLSWGRDPYGYTF.

The CDR3 sequence is CASSLARGTTYEQYF. The CDR3 bases are TGTGCCAGCAGCTTAGCGCGGGGGACGACCTACGAGCAGTACTTC. The chain is built from TRBV7-9 and TRBJ2-7; 7 nucleotides line up with TRBD2. There are 15 residues in the CDR3. Germline V gives CDR1 SEHNR, CDR2 FQNEAQ (reference sequence). V was clipped by 0 bases and J by 2 bases; unmatched bases: 4.